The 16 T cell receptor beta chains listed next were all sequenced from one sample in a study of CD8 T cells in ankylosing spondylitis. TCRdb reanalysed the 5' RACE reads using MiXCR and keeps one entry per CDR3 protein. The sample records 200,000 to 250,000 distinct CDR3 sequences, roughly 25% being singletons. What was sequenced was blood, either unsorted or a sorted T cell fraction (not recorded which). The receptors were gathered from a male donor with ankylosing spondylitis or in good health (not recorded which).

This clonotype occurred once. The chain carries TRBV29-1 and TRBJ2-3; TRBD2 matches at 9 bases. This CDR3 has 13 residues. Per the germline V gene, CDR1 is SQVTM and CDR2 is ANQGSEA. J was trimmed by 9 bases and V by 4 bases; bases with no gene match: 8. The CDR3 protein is CSVGDSGSGTQYF. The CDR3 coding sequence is TGCAGCGTTGGTGATAGCGGGAGCGGGACGCAGTATTTT.

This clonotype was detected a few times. The CDR3 spells CSARLAEGVSYEQYF. The CDR3 DNA is TGCAGTGCTCGACTAGCGGAGGGGGTCTCCTACGAGCAGTACTTC. The gene calls are TRBV20-1 and TRBJ2-7, with TRBD2 matching 9 bases. CDR3 length: 15 residues. The ends lost 5 bases at V and 0 bases at J; junction bases unmatched: 8. From germline, CDR1 is DFQATT and CDR2 SNEGSKA (reference sequence).

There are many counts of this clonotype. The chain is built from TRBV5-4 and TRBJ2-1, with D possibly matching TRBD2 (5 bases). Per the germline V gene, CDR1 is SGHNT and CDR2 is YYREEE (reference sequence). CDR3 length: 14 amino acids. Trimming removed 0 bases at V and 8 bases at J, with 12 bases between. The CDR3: CASSLGLAGDEQFF. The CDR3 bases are TGTGCCAGCAGCTTGGGATTAGCCGGGGATGAGCAGTTCTTC.

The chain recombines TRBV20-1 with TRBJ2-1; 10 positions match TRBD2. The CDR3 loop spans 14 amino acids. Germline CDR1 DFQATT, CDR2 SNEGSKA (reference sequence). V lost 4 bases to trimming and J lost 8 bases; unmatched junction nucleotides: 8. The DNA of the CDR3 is TGCAGTGCTATGACTAGCGGGCTGTGGCATGAGCAGTTCTTC. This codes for CSAMTSGLWHEQFF.

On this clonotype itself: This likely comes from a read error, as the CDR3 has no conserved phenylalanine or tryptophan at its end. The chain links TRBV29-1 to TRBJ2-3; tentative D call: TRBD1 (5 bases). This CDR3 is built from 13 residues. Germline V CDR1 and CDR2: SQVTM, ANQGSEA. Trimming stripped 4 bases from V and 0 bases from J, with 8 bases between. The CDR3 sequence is CSVGGRSTDTQYS. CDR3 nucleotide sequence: TGCAGCGTTGGGGGCCGAAGCACAGATACGCAGTATTCT.

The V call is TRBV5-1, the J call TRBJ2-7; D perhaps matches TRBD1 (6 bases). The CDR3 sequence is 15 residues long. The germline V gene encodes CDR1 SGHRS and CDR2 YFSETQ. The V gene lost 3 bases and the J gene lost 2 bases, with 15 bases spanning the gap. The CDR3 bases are TGCGCCAGCAGCTACAATTCAGGGGTGACCTACGAGCAGTACTTC. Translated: CASSYNSGVTYEQYF.

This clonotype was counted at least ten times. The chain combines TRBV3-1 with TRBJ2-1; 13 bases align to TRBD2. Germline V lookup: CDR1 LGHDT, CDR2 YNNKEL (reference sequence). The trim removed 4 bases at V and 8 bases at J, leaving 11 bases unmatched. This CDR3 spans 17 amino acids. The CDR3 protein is CASSPGTSGTHRHEQFF. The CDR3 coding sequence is TGTGCCAGCAGCCCCGGGACTAGCGGGACCCATAGGCATGAGCAGTTCTTC.

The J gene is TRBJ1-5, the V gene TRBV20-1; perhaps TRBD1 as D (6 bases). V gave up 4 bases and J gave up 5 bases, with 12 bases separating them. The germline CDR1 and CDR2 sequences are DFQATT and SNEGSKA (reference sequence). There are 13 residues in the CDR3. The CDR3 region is CSAIGGHDQPQHF. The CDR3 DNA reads TGCAGTGCTATAGGGGGGCACGATCAGCCCCAGCATTTT.

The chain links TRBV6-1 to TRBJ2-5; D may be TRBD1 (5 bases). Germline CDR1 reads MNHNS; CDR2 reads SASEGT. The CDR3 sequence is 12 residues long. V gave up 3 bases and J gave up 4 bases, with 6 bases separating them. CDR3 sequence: CASSEQGETQYF. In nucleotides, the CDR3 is TGTGCCAGCAGTGAGCAGGGAGAGACCCAGTACTTC.

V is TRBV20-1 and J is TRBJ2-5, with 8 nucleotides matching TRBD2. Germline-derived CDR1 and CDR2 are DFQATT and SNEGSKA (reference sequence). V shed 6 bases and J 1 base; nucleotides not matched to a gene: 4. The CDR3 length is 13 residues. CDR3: CSAVLAVQETQYF. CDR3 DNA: TGCAGTGCCGTACTAGCGGTCCAAGAGACCCAGTACTTC.

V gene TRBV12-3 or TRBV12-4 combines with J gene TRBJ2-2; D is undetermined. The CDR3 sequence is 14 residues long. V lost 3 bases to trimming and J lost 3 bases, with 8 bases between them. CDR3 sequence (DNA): TGTGCCAGCAGTTTGGGTCGGGACACCGGGGAGCTGTTTTTT. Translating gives CASSLGRDTGELFF.

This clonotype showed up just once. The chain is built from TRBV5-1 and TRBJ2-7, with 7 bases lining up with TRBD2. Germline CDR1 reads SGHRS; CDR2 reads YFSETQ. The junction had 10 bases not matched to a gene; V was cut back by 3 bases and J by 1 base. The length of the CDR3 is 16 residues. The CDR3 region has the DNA TGCGCCAGCAGCTCCACTAGCGCCACCAAGTCCTACGAGCAGTACTTC. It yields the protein CASSSTSATKSYEQYF.

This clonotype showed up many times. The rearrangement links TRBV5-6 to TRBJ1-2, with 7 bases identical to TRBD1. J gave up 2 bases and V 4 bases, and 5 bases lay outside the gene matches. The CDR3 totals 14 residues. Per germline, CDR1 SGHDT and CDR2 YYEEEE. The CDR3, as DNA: TGTGCCAGCAGCACGACGGGACAGAACTATGGCTACACCTTC. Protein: CASSTTGQNYGYTF.

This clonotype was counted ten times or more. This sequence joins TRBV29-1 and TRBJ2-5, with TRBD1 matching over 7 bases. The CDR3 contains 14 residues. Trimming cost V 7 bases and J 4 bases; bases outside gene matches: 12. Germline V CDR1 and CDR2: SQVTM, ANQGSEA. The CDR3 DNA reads TGCAGCGCAGGGGGAGTGTCAAGTAGAGAGACCCAGTACTTC. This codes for CSAGGVSSRETQYF. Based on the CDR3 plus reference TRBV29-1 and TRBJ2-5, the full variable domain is SAVISQKPSRDICQRGTSLTIQCQVDSQVTMMFWYRQQPGQSLTLIATANQGSEATYESGFVIDKFPISRPNLTFSTLTVSNMSPEDSSIYLCSAGGVSSRETQYFGPGTRLLVL.

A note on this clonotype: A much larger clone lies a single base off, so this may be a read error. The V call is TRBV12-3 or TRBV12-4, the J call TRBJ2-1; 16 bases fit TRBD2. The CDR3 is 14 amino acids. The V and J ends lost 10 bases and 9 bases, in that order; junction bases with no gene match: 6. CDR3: CATEGLAGGGEQFF. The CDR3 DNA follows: TGTGCCACCGAGGGACTAGCGGGAGGGGGTGAGCAGTTCTTC.

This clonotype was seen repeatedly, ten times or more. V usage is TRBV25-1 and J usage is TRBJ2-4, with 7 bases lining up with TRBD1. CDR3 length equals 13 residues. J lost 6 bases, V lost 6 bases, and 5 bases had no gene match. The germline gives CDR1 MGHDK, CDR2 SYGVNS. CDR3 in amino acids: CASRGQVTNIQYF. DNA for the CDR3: TGTGCCAGCAGAGGACAGGTCACAAACATTCAGTACTTC.